This T cell receptor (beta chain) was recorded in a study of blood T cell repertoires in COVID-19. This CDR3 spans 14 amino acids. The V segment lost 2 bases and the J segment 4 bases; nucleotides outside the gene matches: 4. The germline gives CDR1 LNHNV, CDR2 YYDKDF (reference sequence). In the authors' methods: Scientists estimated how many nucleated cells there were by amplifying reference gene primers. The assay was immunoSEQ multiplex PCR, and TCRdb's table has in-frame clones only and misses some. V, J and clone size are taken as reported in that table, and D and trimming were inferred from the DNA itself. Counted here are over 150,000 clones, 88% occurring once; the ten biggest clones make up 15% to 20%.

The sample taken for sequencing was peripheral blood. The genes are TRBV15 and TRBJ1-1; 7 bases fit TRBD1. This clonotype originated in a man aged 45-65 years with COVID-19, enrolled during active disease. Here the CDR3 reads CATSRPGGFTEAFF. CDR3 DNA: TGTGCCACCAGCAGACCAGGGGGGTTCACTGAAGCTTTCTTT. Using reference TRBV15 and TRBJ1-1 for the parts outside the CDR3, the full variable domain is DAMVIQNPRYQVTQFGKPVTLSCSQTLNHNVMYWYQQKSSQAPKLLFHYYDKDFNNEADTPDNFQSRRPNTSFCFLDIRSPGLGDTAMYLCATSRPGGFTEAFFGQGTRLTVV.